This record covers a single T cell receptor beta chain. Its antigen is unidentified. The record originates from a study of cytomegalovirus exposure and HLA in healthy donors. Background on the study: Earlier findings included about 120 million unique TCR beta sequences obtained from about 180 million T cells. Regarding the study as a whole: Sequencing depth roughly uniform across donors was assumed in presence/absence analyses. Cytomegalovirus-associated status was assigned to some 160 TCR beta chains.

The V end was cut by 4 bases, the J end by 9 bases, with 16 bases between. This CDR3 region has 14 residues. Germline V lookup: CDR1 LGHNA, CDR2 YNFKEQ. The PCR employed 60 Vbeta primers together with 13 Jbeta primers. This table comes from immunoSEQ multiplex PCR, and its TCRdb copy is limited to in-frame clones, with some not included. This table holds some 120,000 clones, 75% to 85% found once. What was sequenced was PBMCs. The rearrangement joins TRBV4-2 to TRBJ2-1, with D possibly matching TRBD2 (5 bases). This TCR derives from a man aged 35-49 years in good health and CMV-seronegative. DNA of the CDR3: TGTGCCAGCAGCCTTAGTGTGGCGGCGGGTGAGCAGTTCTTC. This gives the protein CASSLSVAAGEQFF.